Described below is a single T cell receptor beta chain sequence and its context. Its antigen remains unknown. Sequenced by immunoSEQ multiplex PCR; TCRdb stores in-frame clones only, minus some. The table records nearly 1 million clones, 70% to 85% of them present only once. Donors were healthy HIV-negative adults without recent acute infections or vaccinations. This entry belongs to a study of shared clonotypes between healthy human individuals. This CDR3 is built from 15 residues. The ends were cut back, 4 bases at V and 7 bases at J, with 19 bases in the middle. Germline CDR1 SGHTA, CDR2 FQGTGA. General study findings and limits: Clonotypes shared by all four donors outscored non-shared clonotypes in generation probability. Sequencing depth was expected to affect clonotype sharing among donors.

Sample: memory CD4+ T cells sorted from blood. As for subset: CD45RA-negative fraction. The chain carries TRBV7-3 and TRBJ1-2, with D unclear. This receptor was identified in a man aged 18-30 years in good health. The CDR3 protein is CASSSSTAGSGGYTF. For the CDR3, the DNA is TGTGCCAGCAGCTCCTCAACAGCGGGGAGCGGTGGCTACACCTTC.